This T cell receptor (beta chain) was captured by sequencing in a study of cytomegalovirus exposure and HLA in healthy donors. The PCR had 60 Vbeta and 13 Jbeta primers. TCRdb's table, derived via immunoSEQ multiplex PCR, lists solely in-frame clones and lacks some. The repertoire has 130,000 to 150,000 clones, about 76% of them found once; the top ten carry approximately 2.8%. The length of the CDR3 is 16 residues. Germline V lookup: CDR1 SGHTA, CDR2 FQGNSA. J was trimmed by 6 bases and V by 7 bases; bases with no gene match: 13. This sequence originates from a female donor in good health and CMV-seronegative. The specimen was PBMCs. This chain links TRBV7-2 with TRBJ1-2; 11 bases map to TRBD1. The CDR3: CASILSTGTGGHGYTF. In DNA form, the CDR3 reads TGTGCCAGCATCCTATCCACCGGGACAGGGGGTCATGGCTACACCTTC. Full variable domain (missing parts from reference TRBV7-2 and TRBJ1-2): GAGVSQSPSNKVTEKGKDVELRCDPISGHTALYWYRQSLGQGLEFLIYFQGNSAPDKSGLPSDRFSAERTGGSVSTLTIQRTQQEDSAVYLCASILSTGTGGHGYTFGSGTRLTVV.